The rows below give T cell receptor beta chains drawn from one sample of a study of blood T cell repertoires in COVID-19. The repertoire was sequenced with immunoSEQ multiplex PCR; TCRdb's copy has only in-frame clones and lacks some. The table includes tens of thousands of clones, approximately 77% detected once. The source material was peripheral blood. The source is a woman between 70 and 85 years old with COVID-19, enrolled during active disease. Each CDR3 is given with its conserved first and last residue. A D gene is named only where the DNA matches it firmly. Clone size is not always given. Where it is, it says once, few, many or a class for expanded clones.

v_gene,abundance,j_gene,d_gene,CDR3aa,CDR3nt
TRBV5-6,NA,TRBJ1-6,TRBD1,CASSLGDRGRSPLHF,TGTGCCAGCAGCTTAGGGGACAGGGGACGTTCACCCCTCCACTTT
TRBV5-1,NA,TRBJ2-1,TRBD2,CASSLGGTSIDEQFF,TGCGCCAGCAGCTTGGGGGGGACTAGCATAGATGAGCAGTTCTTC
TRBV4-2,NA,TRBJ1-5,NA,CASSQADRDSNQPQHF,TGTGCCAGCAGCCAGGCGGACAGAGATAGCAATCAGCCCCAGCATTTT
TRBV4-1,NA,TRBJ2-1,TRBD2,CASSQEDGTNNEQFF,TGCGCCAGCAGCCAAGAAGATGGGACTAACAATGAGCAGTTCTTC
TRBV6-5,NA,TRBJ1-2,NA,CASTRGAGDGYTF,TGTGCCAGCACCCGGGGGGCGGGGGATGGCTACACCTTC
TRBV2,once,TRBJ1-1,NA,CASRAGTEAFF,TGTGCCAGCAGAGCGGGCACTGAAGCTTTCTTT
TRBV7-2,NA,TRBJ2-1,NA,CASSLSDSNNEQFF,TGTGCCAGCAGCTTATCGGACTCCAACAATGAGCAGTTCTTC
TRBV6-6,NA,TRBJ1-5,NA,CASSYSPVNQPQHF,TGTGCCAGCAGTTACTCCCCGGTCAATCAGCCCCAGCATTTT
TRBV4-3,few,TRBJ2-1,TRBD2,CASSRGGDYNEQFF,TGCGCCAGCAGCCGGGGGGGTGACTACAATGAGCAGTTCTTC
TRBV27,few,TRBJ1-5,TRBD1,CASSSAGQVYQPQHF,TGTGCCAGCAGTTCTGCGGGACAGGTCTATCAGCCCCAGCATTTT
TRBV6-6,few,TRBJ1-5,TRBD1,CASRRTGDNQPQHF,TGTGCCAGCAGACGGACAGGGGATAATCAGCCCCAGCATTTT
TRBV6-6,few,TRBJ2-1,TRBD2,CASSYSAGGSSEQFF,TGTGCCAGCAGTTACTCGGCGGGGGGGTCGTCTGAGCAGTTCTTC
TRBV2,once,TRBJ1-1,NA,CASSENGGGGEAFF,TGTGCCAGCAGTGAAAATGGGGGGGGAGGAGAAGCTTTCTTT
TRBV7-2,few,TRBJ1-2,NA,CASSLEFDTFYGYTF,TGTGCCAGCAGCTTAGAATTTGACACGTTCTATGGCTACACCTTC
TRBV19,NA,TRBJ2-5,NA,CASSNEETQYF,TGTGCCAGTAGTAACGAGGAGACCCAGTACTTC
TRBV4-3,NA,TRBJ2-3,TRBD2,CASSQTSGGAGTQYF,TGCGCCAGCAGCCAGACTAGCGGGGGGGCCGGTACGCAGTATTTT
TRBV6-5,once,TRBJ1-4,NA,CASRGLRAHQEKLFF,TGTGCCAGCCGGGGGTTACGGGCCCACCAAGAAAAACTGTTTTTT
TRBV28,once,TRBJ1-5,NA,CASSLPAEEQPQHF,TGTGCCAGCAGTTTACCCGCCGAGGAACAGCCCCAGCATTTT
TRBV7-2,few,TRBJ2-7,TRBD2,CASSLGRGSSYEQYF,TGTGCCAGCAGCCTGGGGAGGGGATCTTCCTACGAGCAGTACTTC
TRBV19,NA,TRBJ1-5,NA,CASSILQGWVQPQHF,TGTGCCAGTAGTATACTGCAGGGGTGGGTCCAGCCCCAGCATTTT
TRBV18,NA,TRBJ1-3,NA,CASSPPEGLSGNTIYF,TGTGCCAGCTCACCACCGGAGGGACTCTCTGGAAACACCATATATTTT
TRBV25-1,NA,TRBJ1-6,NA,CASSESDSPNSPLHF,TGTGCCAGCAGTGAATCGGACAGCCCTAATTCACCCCTCCACTTT
TRBV6-6,NA,TRBJ1-1,TRBD1,CASSDRATEAFF,TGTGCCAGCAGTGACAGGGCCACTGAAGCTTTCTTT
TRBV27,NA,TRBJ2-5,TRBD2,CASRPAGGGRKTQYF,TGTGCCAGCCGGCCCGCGGGGGGGGGAAGAAAGACCCAGTACTTC